The 30 T cell receptor beta chains presented below share a single source sample, sequenced in a study of response to subunit inactivated influenza vaccine. TCRdb recomputed calls from the RT-PCR reads with MiXCR, one row per CDR3 protein. The sample holds 500,000 to 550,000 distinct CDR3 sequences, approximately 7.2% seen once. The starting material was PBMCs from blood, obtained around 2 years after vaccination. These receptor sequences come from a man between 50 and 69 years old who received an inactivated influenza vaccine.

Details on this clonotype: A clone one base away is much larger, so this may be a read error. The J gene is TRBJ2-3, the V gene TRBV6-1, with unresolved D. The CDR3 spans 14 residues. Germline CDR1 and CDR2: MNHNS and SASEGT. The CDR3 loop reads CASSPRTRRDTKYF. Written as DNA, the CDR3 is TGTGCCAGCAGCCCACGTACCCGTCGAGATACGAAGTATTTT.

This clonotype occurred many times. The chain recombines TRBV21-1 with TRBJ2-1. TRBV21-1 is flagged as a pseudogene. The CDR3 length is 15 residues. The CDR3 DNA reads as TGTGCCACAGATAGCGGGGGGAGCTCCTACAATGAGCAGTTCTTC. It codes for CATDSGGSSYNEQFF.

V gene TRBV6-5 combines with J gene TRBJ2-5; TRBD1 might be the D (6 bases). V lost 1 base to trimming and J lost 4 bases, with 10 bases between them. CDR3 size: 14 residues. Germline V CDR1 and CDR2: MNHEY, SVGAGI. The CDR3 loop reads CASSYWAGAETQYF. In nucleotides, the CDR3 is TGTGCCAGCAGTTACTGGGCAGGGGCAGAGACCCAGTACTTC.

The V call is TRBV10-2, the J call TRBJ1-1; no reliable D call. Germline values: CDR1 WSHSY, CDR2 SAAADI. V lost 2 bases and J 6 bases, leaving 13 bases between the germline ends. The CDR3 has 14 amino acids. CDR3 DNA: TGCGCCAGCAGTGAGGGGCCGGGTTGGCCTGAAGCTTTCTTT. It encodes CASSEGPGWPEAFF.

The table lists this clonotype with many counts. The rearrangement joins TRBV12-3 or TRBV12-4 to TRBJ2-3; unclear D gene. Trimming removed 6 bases from V and 2 bases from J, with 15 bases in between. This CDR3 spans 15 amino acids. The CDR3: CASSQQPTSTDTQYF. In DNA, the CDR3 is TGTGCCAGCAGCCAACAGCCAACTTCCACAGATACGCAGTATTTT.

In this sample, this clonotype turned up many times. The V gene is TRBV25-1, the J gene TRBJ1-1; D gene unclear. V dropped 7 bases and J dropped 3 bases, with 12 bases sitting between them. This CDR3 region has 13 residues. Germline CDR1 and CDR2: MGHDK and SYGVNS. CDR3 sequence reads: CASTLSLDTEAFF. CDR3 bases: TGTGCCAGCACTTTAAGTTTGGACACTGAAGCTTTCTTT.

This clonotype came up a few times. CDR3 loop: CASSRFNEQFF. Here the CDR3 DNA reads TGCGCCAGCAGCCGATTTAATGAGCAGTTCTTC. The rearrangement links TRBV4-1 to TRBJ2-1; D is unclear. Germline V gene sequence: CDR1 MGHRA, CDR2 YSYEKL. The CDR3 length is 11 residues. Between the trimmed V and J ends, which lost 4 bases and 7 bases, there was a span of 5 bases.

This clonotype was seen repeatedly, ten times or more. The rearrangement uses TRBV16 and TRBJ2-1, with no clear D. The germline V gene encodes CDR1 KGHSY and CDR2 FQNENV. The CDR3 has 16 residues. V was shortened by 0 bases and J by 0 bases, with 9 bases between the two germline ends. The chain's CDR3 is CASSQSIVSSYNEQFF. DNA of the CDR3: TGTGCCAGCAGCCAATCAATAGTTTCCTCCTACAATGAGCAGTTCTTC. The full variable domain, in which reference TRBV16 and TRBJ2-1 provide the parts outside the CDR3, is GEEVAQTPKHLVRGEGQKAKLYCAPIKGHSYVFWYQQVLKNEFKFLISFQNENVFDETGMPKERFSAKCLPNSPCSLEIQATKLEDSAVYFCASSQSIVSSYNEQFFGPGTRLTVL.

The rearrangement joins TRBV7-8 to TRBJ2-7; D is possibly TRBD2 (5 bases). The V and J ends lost 0 bases and 1 base respectively, with 13 bases between them. Germline assignment: CDR1 SGHVS and CDR2 FQNEAQ. This CDR3 is 16 amino acids long. The CDR3 reads CASSLAGGSQSYEQYF. For the CDR3, the DNA is TGTGCCAGCAGCTTAGCGGGCGGGTCCCAATCCTACGAGCAGTACTTC.

The V gene is TRBV5-8, the J gene TRBJ2-1, with D hard to call. This CDR3 has 13 residues. V lost 0 bases and J 8 bases, leaving 9 bases between the germline ends. Germline V gene sequence: CDR1 SGHTS, CDR2 YDEGEE. CDR3: CASSLGLWDEQFF. In nucleotides, the CDR3 is TGTGCCAGCAGCTTGGGCCTTTGGGATGAGCAGTTCTTC.

This clonotype appeared a few times. CDR3 nucleotides: TGCAGTGCTAGATACGGACCTTCGGCCTACGAGCAGTACTTC. As protein: CSARYGPSAYEQYF. V gene TRBV20-1 combines with J gene TRBJ2-7; unclear D gene. Germline CDR1 DFQATT, CDR2 SNEGSKA (reference sequence). This CDR3 spans 14 amino acids. Trimming shortened V by 2 bases and J by 2 bases, and 13 bases separated the two germline ends.

This clonotype came up a few times. The chain links TRBV15 to TRBJ1-1; TRBD1 is a possible D gene (6 bases). The V and J ends lost 0 bases and 6 bases respectively, with 17 bases between them. This CDR3 comprises 16 residues. Germline V gene sequence: CDR1 LNHNV, CDR2 YYDKDF (reference sequence). The CDR3: CATSRDRRGPSAEAFF. Written as DNA, the CDR3 is TGTGCCACCAGCAGAGATCGACGGGGGCCGAGCGCTGAAGCTTTCTTT. Together with reference TRBV15 and TRBJ1-1, the CDR3 gives the full variable domain: DAMVIQNPRYQVTQFGKPVTLSCSQTLNHNVMYWYQQKSSQAPKLLFHYYDKDFNNEADTPDNFQSRRPNTSFCFLDIRSPGLGDTAMYLCATSRDRRGPSAEAFFGQGTRLTVV.

The sample holds many counts of this clonotype. The chain is built from TRBV7-8 and TRBJ2-2, with D perhaps assigned TRBD1 or TRBD2 (6 bases each). Germline CDR1 and CDR2: SGHVS and FQNEAQ. This CDR3 has 17 residues. Trimming removed 5 bases at V and 3 bases at J, with 19 bases between. In nucleotides, the CDR3 is TGTGCCAGCAGCCCCCGTTTGGGGGGCTTACACACCGGGGAGCTGTTTTTT. Amino acid sequence: CASSPRLGGLHTGELFF.

In its sample, this clonotype was seen many times. V usage is TRBV6-5 and J usage is TRBJ2-3, with D possibly TRBD2 on 6 matching bases. The ends were cut back, 4 bases at V and 2 bases at J, with 25 bases in the middle. This CDR3 region has 19 residues. CDR1 MNHEY and CDR2 SVGAGI come from the germline V gene. CDR3 residues: CASSFPPRASREVTDTQYF. The CDR3 region has the DNA TGTGCCAGCAGTTTCCCCCCTAGGGCTAGCAGGGAGGTCACAGATACGCAGTATTTT.

CDR3 bases: TGTGCCAGCAGTCAGCCCGGGACAGGGGATTCACCCCTCCACTTT. Its translation is CASSQPGTGDSPLHF. The chain has TRBV28 and TRBJ1-6; 10 nucleotides line up with TRBD1. Looked up from germline, CDR1 is MDHEN and CDR2 is SYDVKM. The CDR3 runs to 15 residues. V was clipped by 5 bases and J by 8 bases; unmatched bases: 6. Full variable domain (missing parts from reference TRBV28 and TRBJ1-6): DVKVTQSSRYLVKRTGEKVFLECVQDMDHENMFWYRQDPGLGLRLIYFSYDVKMKEKGDIPEGYSVSREKKERFSLILESASTNQTSMYLCASSQPGTGDSPLHFGNGTRLTVT.

This chain connects TRBV29-1 to TRBJ2-7; unclear D gene. This CDR3 contains 10 residues. Trimming cost V 6 bases and J 5 bases, with 8 bases left between them. Germline V gene sequence: CDR1 SQVTM, CDR2 ANQGSEA. CDR3 sequence (DNA): TGCAGCGTCAAAATCCACGAGCAGTACTTC. Encoded protein: CSVKIHEQYF.

With respect to this clonotype: Because it lacks the conserved phenylalanine or tryptophan at the end, this CDR3 is likely a read error. The limits of the CDR3 on the DNA are not certain, so only TCRdb's listed CDR3 is given. J is TRBJ2-3 and V is TRBV7-9; the D segment call TRBD1 is taken from the table without a DNA check. The CDR3 sequence runs 11 residues, both termini included. The germline V gene encodes CDR1 SEHNR and CDR2 FQNEAQ (reference sequence). This CDR3 is CASSLGIRPVL.

This clonotype occurred a few times. The rearrangement joins TRBV5-1 to TRBJ1-6; D is ambiguous. The CDR3 contains 13 residues. Germline lookup yields CDR1 SGHRS and CDR2 YFSETQ. The V end lost 0 bases, the J end lost 10 bases, and 8 bases lay between the germline ends. CDR3 DNA: TGCGCCAGCAGCTTGGGGGGATACTCACCCCTCCACTTT. It yields the protein CASSLGGYSPLHF.

This clonotype was detected only a few times. The rearrangement joins TRBV4-1 to TRBJ2-2; tentative D call: TRBD2 (5 bases). From germline, CDR1 is MGHRA and CDR2 YSYEKL. V lost 0 bases, J lost 6 bases, and 11 bases lay in between. The length of the CDR3 is 15 residues. CDR3 bases: TGCGCCAGCAGCCAAGAAGTGCGGGCCGCCGGGGAGCTGTTTTTT. Its translation is CASSQEVRAAGELFF.

This clonotype was observed many times. The chain employs TRBV7-9 and TRBJ2-7, with TRBD1 matching over 9 bases. The CDR3 covers 16 residues. Germline V gene sequence: CDR1 SEHNR, CDR2 FQNEAQ (reference sequence). The junction had 13 bases not matched to a gene; V was cut back by 5 bases and J by 5 bases. The CDR3 nucleotides read TGTGCCAGCAGCCCCCTGCCGGGACAGGGCTTAAACGAGCAGTACTTC. Protein sequence: CASSPLPGQGLNEQYF.

This clonotype occurred many times. The V gene is TRBV10-3, the J gene TRBJ2-1; 7 bases align to TRBD1. V lost 5 bases to trimming and J lost 0 bases; unmatched junction nucleotides: 4. Germline V gives CDR1 ENHRY, CDR2 SYGVKD. This CDR3 is 15 amino acids long. CDR3 DNA sequence: TGTGCCATCAGTTCCCGGGACAGCTCCTACAATGAGCAGTTCTTC. It yields the protein CAISSRDSSYNEQFF.

The chain carries TRBV15 and TRBJ2-5; 14 bases match TRBD2. The trim removed 1 base at V and 1 base at J, leaving 5 bases unmatched. This CDR3 has 18 residues. The germline V gene encodes CDR1 LNHNV and CDR2 YYDKDF (reference sequence). CDR3: CATSRVPGTSGGQETQYF. The CDR3 DNA sequence: TGTGCCACCAGCAGAGTCCCTGGGACTAGCGGGGGCCAAGAGACCCAGTACTTC.

This rearrangement joins TRBV5-6 to TRBJ2-3; 10 bases match TRBD2. V trimming: 2 bases; J trimming: 5 bases; junction bases outside the gene matches: 8. The germline V gene encodes CDR1 SGHDT and CDR2 YYEEEE. CDR3 length: 16 residues. In DNA form, the CDR3 reads TGTGCCAGCAGCTTTCGTGGCAGCGGGAGGGGAGATACGCAGTATTTT. Amino acid sequence: CASSFRGSGRGDTQYF. Combining the CDR3 with reference TRBV5-6 and TRBJ2-3 gives the whole variable domain DAGVTQSPTHLIKTRGQQVTLRCSPKSGHDTVSWYQQALGQGPQFIFQYYEEEERQRGNFPDRFSGHQFPNYSSELNVNALLLGDSALYLCASSFRGSGRGDTQYFGPGTRLTVL.

This clonotype has ten or more counts. The genes are TRBV28 and TRBJ2-7; D remains ambiguous. Germline V gives CDR1 MDHEN, CDR2 SYDVKM. The CDR3 extends over 13 amino acids. Trimming stripped 2 bases from V and 2 bases from J, with 7 bases between. CDR3 in amino acids: CASSLHKTYEQYF. The DNA of the CDR3 is TGTGCCAGCAGTTTACACAAGACCTACGAGCAGTACTTC.

This clonotype came up many times. The chain is built from TRBV5-1 and TRBJ2-2, with TRBD2 matching 7 bases. V dropped 5 bases and J dropped 7; count of bases not matched to a gene: 5. The germline gives CDR1 SGHRS, CDR2 YFSETQ. The CDR3 is 13 residues long. CDR3 nucleotide sequence: TGCGCCAGCAGGGAGCGGGACGGCGGGGAGCTGTTTTTT. Translated, it gives CASRERDGGELFF.

Turning to this clonotype: A read error may produce the germline difference seen at one junction end. The rearrangement links TRBV6-2 or TRBV6-3 to TRBJ2-7; D gene uncertain. The CDR3 runs 12 residues. Germline V gene lookup returns CDR1 MNHEY and CDR2 SVGEGT. CDR3 sequence: CASSFGSYVQYF. The CDR3, as DNA: TGTGCCAGCAGTTTTGGCTCCTACGTGCAGTACTTC.

The chain has TRBV7-2 and TRBJ1-3; 8 bases fit TRBD1. In germline, CDR1 is SGHTA, CDR2 FQGNSA. V was pared by 0 bases and J by 9 bases, with 7 bases of the junction left unmatched. The CDR3 runs 15 residues. The CDR3 reads CASSLAGQGLGTIYF. The CDR3 DNA reads as TGTGCCAGCAGCTTAGCAGGACAGGGCCTTGGCACCATATATTTT.

This clonotype was detected only a few times. V is TRBV5-1 and J is TRBJ2-5; D may match TRBD1 or TRBD2 (6 bases each). CDR1 and CDR2 from the germline V gene are SGHRS and YFSETQ. The V gene lost 3 bases and the J gene lost 5 bases, with 14 bases spanning the gap. The CDR3 runs to 14 residues. CDR3 nucleotide sequence: TGCGCCAGCAGCTCGGGCGGGACACGGGAGACCCAGTACTTC. It encodes CASSSGGTRETQYF.

This clonotype was seen a handful of times. This chain uses TRBV28 with TRBJ2-1; TRBD2 matches at 7 bases. The germline V gene has CDR1 MDHEN and CDR2 SYDVKM. V lost 5 bases and J lost 0; bases outside the gene matches: 13. The CDR3 consists of 18 residues. The CDR3 region is CASSNQPPSGSSYNEQFF. The CDR3 DNA follows: TGTGCCAGCAGTAACCAACCACCTAGCGGTAGCTCCTACAATGAGCAGTTCTTC.

This clonotype was recorded a few times. The chain couples TRBV28 to TRBJ2-7; 9 bases are shared with TRBD1. The CDR3 sequence is 14 residues long. The V and J ends lost 5 bases and 5 bases, in that order; junction bases with no gene match: 7. CDR1 MDHEN and CDR2 SYDVKM come from the germline V gene. The CDR3 loop reads CASSPGTGIDEQYF. The CDR3 DNA follows: TGTGCCAGCAGTCCCGGGACAGGGATCGACGAGCAGTACTTC.